The 11 T cell receptor beta chains below come from one sample, sequenced in a study of vaccination and CD4 T cells after COVID-19 (dated by TCRdb to 2022 to 2024). For these TCRs, the target antigens are not known. The treatment or condition label corresponds to: approximately 10-day PBMC culture with coronavirus spike peptide pools or control peptides (ViraFEST assay). Libraries were constructed by PCR. Sequenced on an Illumina iSeq 100. At the Johns Hopkins FTIC core, DNA from the cultured CD4+ T cells underwent TCR sequencing with the Oncomine TCR Beta short-read assay. TCRdb cleaned the public reads at Q25 with fastp, built clones with MiXCR and kept in-frame beta chains. Rows are unified per CDR3 protein, each entry keeping the most common DNA and genes. This sample lists approximately 10,000 distinct CDR3 sequences; roughly 51% were detected once. The ten largest clones represent roughly 33% of the sample.

The sequencing input was CD4+ T cells from blood, cultured in vitro. The receptors shown here come from a human donor who had recovered from COVID-19.

Only a few counts were recorded for this clonotype. The chain is built from TRBV20-1 and TRBJ2-7; D possibly corresponds to TRBD2 (5 bases). Trimming removed 1 base from V and 4 bases from J, with 5 bases in between. CDR1 and CDR2 from the germline V gene are DFQATT and SNEGSKA (reference sequence). There are 11 residues in the CDR3. CDR3 region: CSARGTYEQYF. The CDR3 DNA sequence: TGCAGTGCTAGAGGGACTTACGAGCAGTACTTC.

This chain links TRBV7-3 with TRBJ2-3; D gene ambiguous. This CDR3 region has 13 residues. The germline CDR1 and CDR2 sequences are SGHTA and FQGTGA. V lost 0 bases and J 4 bases, leaving 5 bases between the germline ends. CDR3 protein: CASSLTYADTQYF. The CDR3, as DNA: TGTGCCAGCAGCTTAACTTACGCAGATACGCAGTATTTT.

The genes are TRBV6-2 or TRBV6-3 and TRBJ2-2; 15 nucleotides match TRBD2. With 5 bases clipped from V and 7 bases from J, the junction kept 8 bases outside the gene matches. Per the germline V gene, CDR1 is MNHEY and CDR2 is SVGEGT. The CDR3 has 17 residues. CDR3 DNA: TGTGCCAGCAGTCCCGGACTAGCGGGGGGGCCACACGGGGAGCTGTTTTTT. This codes for CASSPGLAGGPHGELFF.

This chain uses TRBV6-1 with TRBJ2-7; the D is unclear. The CDR3 loop spans 14 amino acids. Germline CDR1 and CDR2: MNHNS and SASEGT. The V and J ends lost 7 bases and 4 bases respectively, with 17 bases between them. This chain's CDR3 is CASMRSNGLYEQYF. The CDR3 nucleotides are TGTGCCAGCATGAGGTCTAACGGCCTGTACGAGCAGTACTTC.

The chain recombines TRBV12-3 or TRBV12-4 with TRBJ2-3; D is possibly TRBD1 (6 bases). With 7 bases removed from V and 0 bases from J, the gap between germline ends came to 11 bases. CDR3 length: 14 amino acids. CDR3 in DNA: TGTGCCAGCACCCCGGGACATAGCACAGATACGCAGTATTTT. It codes for CASTPGHSTDTQYF.

This clonotype was detected only a few times. CDR3 sequence (DNA): TGTGCCAGCAGCCTGGGGCAGGGAGCCCCCTACGAGCAGTACTTC. Its translation: CASSLGQGAPYEQYF. The genes are TRBV7-2 and TRBJ2-7, with D possibly being TRBD1 or TRBD2 (5 bases each). This CDR3 region has 15 residues. Per germline, CDR1 SGHTA and CDR2 FQGNSA. Trimming stripped 5 bases from V and 2 bases from J, with 16 bases between. Variable domain in full (rest from reference TRBV7-2 and TRBJ2-7): GAGVSQSPSNKVTEKGKDVELRCDPISGHTALYWYRQSLGQGLEFLIYFQGNSAPDKSGLPSDRFSAERTGGSVSTLTIQRTQQEDSAVYLCASSLGQGAPYEQYFGPGTRLTVT.

This clonotype occurred a few times. The rearrangement links TRBV30 to TRBJ1-2; 7 bases are shared with TRBD1. Trimming took 3 bases from V and 4 from J; bases not matched to a gene: 8. The CDR3 extends over 14 amino acids. Germline values: CDR1 GTSNPN, CDR2 SVGIG (reference sequence). The CDR3 reads CAWSPTGEVYGYTF. The CDR3 nucleotides read TGTGCCTGGAGCCCTACAGGGGAGGTCTATGGCTACACCTTC.

The V and J genes are TRBV4-2 and TRBJ1-4; no reliable D call. V dropped 4 bases and J dropped 3 bases, with 18 bases sitting between them. Germline V gene lookup returns CDR1 LGHNA and CDR2 YNFKEQ. This CDR3 is built from 17 residues. CDR3 in DNA: TGTGCCAGCAGCCCCCACGCGACTAGCGCGTCTAATGAAAAACTGTTTTTT. Encoded protein: CASSPHATSASNEKLFF.

The rearrangement links TRBV6-2 or TRBV6-3 to TRBJ2-7, with 7 bases aligning to TRBD1. CDR3 length: 15 amino acids. V shed 2 bases and J 1 base; nucleotides not matched to a gene: 5. The germline V gene has CDR1 MNHEY and CDR2 SVGEGT. The CDR3 spells CASSYPGTDSYEQYF. The CDR3 DNA reads as TGTGCCAGCAGTTACCCCGGGACAGATTCCTACGAGCAGTACTTC.

In this sample, this clonotype turned up once. The chain couples TRBV18 to TRBJ2-5; 7 bases line up with TRBD1. The V gene's germline CDR1 is KGHSH and CDR2 LQKENI. The V gene end was trimmed by 3 bases and the J gene end by 1 base; junction bases not matched to a gene: 2. The CDR3 covers 14 residues. Here the CDR3 DNA reads TGTGCCAGCTCACCGGGACAGCCCCAAGAGACCCAGTACTTC. Its protein product is CASSPGQPQETQYF. The variable domain in full, completed from reference TRBV18 and TRBJ2-5, reads NAGVMQNPRHLVRRRGQEARLRCSPMKGHSHVYWYRQLPEEGLKFMVYLQKENIIDESGMPKERFSAEFPKEGPSILRIQQVVRGDSAAYFCASSPGQPQETQYFGPGTRLLVL.

V is TRBV7-2 and J is TRBJ2-3; TRBD2 is a possible D gene (7 bases). Germline assignment: CDR1 SGHTA and CDR2 FQGNSA. The CDR3 is made up of 17 amino acids. The V and J ends lost 1 base and 3 bases respectively, with 17 bases between them. CDR3 bases: TGTGCCAGCAGCTTAGGAGAGGGGGGGGCCCAAACAGATACGCAGTATTTT. It encodes CASSLGEGGAQTDTQYF. The full variable domain, completed using reference TRBV7-2 and TRBJ2-3, is GAGVSQSPSNKVTEKGKDVELRCDPISGHTALYWYRQSLGQGLEFLIYFQGNSAPDKSGLPSDRFSAERTGGSVSTLTIQRTQQEDSAVYLCASSLGEGGAQTDTQYFGPGTRLTVL.